The sequence of this TCR beta chain was determined in a study of T cells after yellow fever vaccination. In the study overall: Those fractions that held only low numbers of cells were prepared using the SMART-Seq v4 Ultra Low Input RNA kit.

One entry per CDR3 protein, called by TCRdb with MiXCR from the 5' RACE reads. The sample shows more than 25,000 distinct CDR3 sequences, approximately 4.9% of them seen only once. Study-wide results and caveats: At day 0, almost all vaccine-responding clonotypes escaped detection in the sorted memory subsets. A small proportion of clonotypes was detected in both the CD4 and CD8 compartments. Contaminants from the bulk population, in the form of abundant clonotypes, could be found in FACS-sorted repertoires.

V lost 5 bases and J lost 0, with 11 bases in between. The CDR3 spans 16 residues. Germline-derived CDR1 and CDR2 are MNHEY and SVGEGT. The clonotype was recovered from a man aged 18 to 30 who received the YFV17D yellow fever vaccine. The sample in question was PBMCs, either bulk or a sorted T-cell subset (CD4+, CD8+, memory, or dextramer-sorted; not recorded which), obtained on the day of the yellow fever booster vaccination. The chain links TRBV6-2 or TRBV6-3 to TRBJ2-6, with D possibly TRBD1 on 5 matching bases. This CDR3 reads CASSGQGDSGANVLTF. DNA of the CDR3: TGTGCCAGCAGTGGGCAGGGCGACTCTGGGGCCAACGTCCTGACTTTC.